The 4 T cell receptor beta chains reported below all come from one sample, sequenced in a study of blood T cells in healthy people across ages. Sample-barcoded 5' priming and a J-beta primer mix drove a second PCR of roughly 6 to 12 cycles. TCRdb re-called the 5' RACE reads through MiXCR, storing one row per CDR3 protein. Here the sample spans about 830,000 distinct CDR3 sequences, roughly 50% being singletons. The sample comprised blood. These receptors all stem from a man aged 25 to 45 in good health.

The DNA for the CDR3 is TGTGCCATCAATCCGGGACAGGGAGCGAACACTGAAGCTTTCTTT. Translated, it gives CAINPGQGANTEAFF. This rearrangement joins TRBV10-3 to TRBJ1-1; 9 bases map to TRBD1. CDR3 length: 15 amino acids. Per germline, CDR1 ENHRY and CDR2 SYGVKD. The V gene end was trimmed by 7 bases and the J gene end by 1 base; junction bases not matched to a gene: 7.

With regard to this clonotype: A much larger clone lies one base from this, so it may be a read error. V gene TRBV6-6 combines with J gene TRBJ1-2, with D possibly TRBD1 on 5 matching bases. The CDR3 runs to 15 residues. Trimming left V 2 bases short and J 4 bases short, with 14 bases between. The V gene's germline CDR1 is MNHNY and CDR2 SVGAGI (reference sequence). The CDR3 sequence: CASSYAGQGGYGYTF. The CDR3 bases are TGTGCCAGCAGTTACGCTGGGCAGGGTGGCTATGGCTACACCTTC.

This clonotype was counted a single time. The chain carries TRBV4-3 and TRBJ2-7; D gene ambiguous. Looked up from germline, CDR1 is LGHNA and CDR2 is YSLEER. Trimming stripped 0 bases from V and 5 bases from J, with 17 bases between. CDR3 length: 16 residues. CDR3 bases: TGCGCCAGCAGCCAAGATTGGGCACCCCCGAGGAACGAGCAGTACTTC. Translation gives CASSQDWAPPRNEQYF.

The genes are TRBV20-1 and TRBJ1-5; D is unresolved. The CDR3 has 15 residues. Germline CDR1 is DFQATT and CDR2 is SNEGSKA (reference sequence). Between the trimmed V and J ends, which lost 5 bases and 2 bases, there was a span of 16 bases. CDR3 in DNA: TGCAGTGCTCCCGCAGGAGGAAGCGGCAATCAGCCCCAGCATTTT. This sequence encodes CSAPAGGSGNQPQHF.